A single sample is the source of the 13 T cell receptor beta chains below, sequenced in a study of T cell repertoires in cytomegalovirus infection. Using its own MiXCR run on the reads, TCRdb lists one record per CDR3 protein. The sample consists of hundreds of thousands of distinct CDR3 sequences, more than 20% of them appearing once. Sample: CD8+ T cells from PBMCs. The source is a human donor in good health (CMV status not recorded). Some clones in this sample may be carry-over from other donors' samples.

The chain links TRBV29-1 to TRBJ1-2, with 10 bases fitting TRBD1. J was trimmed by 7 bases and V by 6 bases; bases with no gene match: 17. The CDR3 runs 16 residues. Per the germline V gene, CDR1 is SQVTM and CDR2 is ANQGSEA. In nucleotides, the CDR3 is TGCAGCGTCCTTACCTACTTGGACAGGGGGATGTTTGGCTACACCTTC. Protein product: CSVLTYLDRGMFGYTF.

On this clonotype itself: One end of the junction varies from germline; a read error may be responsible. V is TRBV7-6 and J is TRBJ2-7; D possibly corresponds to TRBD1 (6 bases). The CDR3 is 13 residues long. Per the germline V gene, CDR1 is SGHVS and CDR2 is FNYEAQ. The chain's CDR3 is CAISLGNRAEQYF. For the CDR3, the DNA is TGTGCCATCAGCTTAGGAAACAGGGCCGAGCAGTACTTC.

V is TRBV2 and J is TRBJ2-7, with D unresolved. With 8 bases removed from V and 5 bases from J, the gap between germline ends came to 7 bases. Germline V gene sequence: CDR1 SNHLY, CDR2 FYNNEI. The CDR3 covers 10 residues. CDR3 loop: CASFTNEQYF. The CDR3 bases are TGTGCCAGCTTTACTAACGAGCAGTACTTC.

In this sample, this clonotype turned up a few times. The rearrangement joins TRBV5-1 to TRBJ2-7; 11 positions match TRBD1. In germline, CDR1 is SGHRS, CDR2 YFSETQ. Trimming cost V 4 bases and J 5 bases; bases outside gene matches: 8. This CDR3 is 15 amino acids long. The CDR3: CASSAGTGGMDEQYV. The CDR3 DNA reads TGCGCCAGCAGCGCCGGGACAGGGGGGATGGACGAGCAGTACGTC.

This clonotype turned up a few times. This chain joins TRBV20-1 and TRBJ1-2; possible D gene TRBD1, 5 bases. This CDR3 is built from 13 residues. The V and J ends lost 0 bases and 10 bases respectively, with 15 bases between them. CDR1 DFQATT and CDR2 SNEGSKA come from the germline V gene (reference sequence). The CDR3 reads CSARDREPPYYTF. The CDR3, as DNA: TGCAGTGCTAGAGACAGGGAACCCCCTTACTACACCTTC.

The V gene is TRBV12-3 or TRBV12-4, the J gene TRBJ1-1; D remains ambiguous. V lost 0 bases and J 1 base, leaving 6 bases between the germline ends. The length of the CDR3 is 14 residues. CDR3 bases: TGTGCCAGCAGTTTAGCGGGTTCGAACACTGAAGCTTTCTTT. Encoded protein: CASSLAGSNTEAFF.

The rearrangement joins TRBV25-1 to TRBJ1-4, with TRBD1 matching 8 bases. The CDR3 runs 14 residues. Germline lookup yields CDR1 MGHDK and CDR2 SYGVNS. V was pared by 5 bases and J by 5 bases, with 4 bases of the junction left unmatched. CDR3 loop: CASSPRQGNEKLFF. The CDR3 nucleotides read TGTGCCAGCAGTCCTCGACAGGGGAATGAAAAACTGTTTTTT.

The genes are TRBV7-9 and TRBJ2-1; TRBD1 matches 7 bases. The CDR3 is 16 residues long. CDR1 is SEHNR and CDR2 is FQNEAQ in the germline V gene (reference sequence). V was pared by 6 bases and J by 4 bases, with 12 bases of the junction left unmatched. For the CDR3, the DNA is TGTGCCAGCAGGTCGAGGGGGCAGGGAATTTACAATGAGCAGTTCTTC. It codes for CASRSRGQGIYNEQFF. Full variable domain (outside the CDR3, taken from reference TRBV7-9 and TRBJ2-1): DTGVSQNPRHKITKRGQNVTFRCDPISEHNRLYWYRQTLGQGPEFLTYFQNEAQLEKSRLLSDRFSAERPKGSFSTLEIQRTEQGDSAMYLCASRSRGQGIYNEQFFGPGTRLTVL.

The gene calls are TRBV29-1 and TRBJ2-1, with a weak D call TRBD1 (6 bases). Germline V gives CDR1 SQVTM, CDR2 ANQGSEA. The CDR3 runs to 13 residues. The V end lost 8 bases, the J end lost 5 bases, and 16 bases lay between the germline ends. The CDR3: CSFRDIFNNEQFF. The CDR3 DNA follows: TGCAGCTTCCGGGACATCTTCAACAATGAGCAGTTCTTC.

The gene calls are TRBV19 and TRBJ2-7; 8 bases are shared with TRBD1. This CDR3 spans 14 amino acids. Germline V lookup: CDR1 LNHDA, CDR2 SQIVND (reference sequence). J was trimmed by 0 bases and V by 3 bases; bases with no gene match: 1. The CDR3 coding sequence is TGTGCCAGTAGTATCGGGACAGGCTCCTACGAGCAGTACTTC. Amino acids: CASSIGTGSYEQYF.

In this sample, this clonotype turned up a few times. This chain uses TRBV25-1 with TRBJ2-1; TRBD1 matches at 7 bases. V was clipped by 5 bases and J by 6 bases; unmatched bases: 7. The CDR3 extends over 14 amino acids. The V gene's germline CDR1 is MGHDK and CDR2 SYGVNS. Here the CDR3 reads CASSTRDSRNEQFF. The CDR3 nucleotides read TGTGCCAGCAGTACCCGGGACAGTCGCAATGAGCAGTTCTTC.

This clonotype was found a few times. The V and J genes are TRBV28 and TRBJ2-5; no firm D call. CDR1 and CDR2 (germline): MDHEN, SYDVKM. Trimming pared 3 bases from V and 2 bases from J, leaving 13 bases between. This CDR3 region has 15 residues. The DNA of the CDR3 is TGTGCCAGCAGTTTGTCCGTGAGCCTACAAGAGACCCAGTACTTC. It encodes CASSLSVSLQETQYF.

V gene TRBV9 combines with J gene TRBJ2-1; 10 bases line up with TRBD2. Germline CDR1 SGDLS, CDR2 YYNGEE. The CDR3 consists of 15 residues. Trimming removed 4 bases from V and 5 bases from J; junction bases left unmatched: 6. The CDR3 protein is CASSITSGDHNEQFF. CDR3 DNA sequence: TGTGCCAGCAGCATAACTAGCGGGGACCACAATGAGCAGTTCTTC.